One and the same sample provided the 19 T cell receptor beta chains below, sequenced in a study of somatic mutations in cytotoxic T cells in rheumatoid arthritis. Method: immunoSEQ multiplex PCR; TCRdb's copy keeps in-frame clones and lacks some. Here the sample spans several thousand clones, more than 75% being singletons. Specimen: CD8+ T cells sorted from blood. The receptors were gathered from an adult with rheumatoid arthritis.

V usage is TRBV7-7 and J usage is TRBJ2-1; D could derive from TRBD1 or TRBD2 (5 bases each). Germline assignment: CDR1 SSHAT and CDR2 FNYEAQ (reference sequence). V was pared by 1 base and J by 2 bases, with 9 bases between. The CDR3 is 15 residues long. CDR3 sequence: CASSLVATAYNEQFF. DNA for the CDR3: TGTGCCAGCAGCTTAGTAGCGACAGCCTACAATGAGCAGTTCTTC.

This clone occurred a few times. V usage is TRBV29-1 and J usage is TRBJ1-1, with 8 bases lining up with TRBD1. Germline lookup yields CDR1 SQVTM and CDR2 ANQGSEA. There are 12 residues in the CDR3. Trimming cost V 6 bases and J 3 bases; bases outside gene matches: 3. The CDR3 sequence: CSVRTGHTEAFF. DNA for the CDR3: TGCAGCGTCCGGACAGGGCACACTGAAGCTTTCTTT.

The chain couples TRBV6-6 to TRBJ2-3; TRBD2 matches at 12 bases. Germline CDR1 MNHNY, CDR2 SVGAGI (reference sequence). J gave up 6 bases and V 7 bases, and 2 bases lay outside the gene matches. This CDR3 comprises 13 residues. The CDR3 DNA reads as TGTGCCAGCACCGGGACTAGCGGGGATACGCAGTATTTT. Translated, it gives CASTGTSGDTQYF.

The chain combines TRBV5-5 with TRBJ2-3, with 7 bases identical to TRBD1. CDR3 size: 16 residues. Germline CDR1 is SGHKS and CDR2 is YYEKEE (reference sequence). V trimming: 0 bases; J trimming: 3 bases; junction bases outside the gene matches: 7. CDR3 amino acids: CASSLALGRGTDTQYF. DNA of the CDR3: TGTGCCAGCAGCTTGGCCCTGGGCAGGGGGACAGATACGCAGTATTTT.

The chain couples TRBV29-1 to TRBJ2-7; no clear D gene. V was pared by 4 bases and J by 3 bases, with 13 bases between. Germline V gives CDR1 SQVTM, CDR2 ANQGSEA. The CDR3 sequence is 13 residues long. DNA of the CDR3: TGCAGCGTTGTACCCGAACTAAGCTACGAGCAGTACTTC. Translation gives CSVVPELSYEQYF.

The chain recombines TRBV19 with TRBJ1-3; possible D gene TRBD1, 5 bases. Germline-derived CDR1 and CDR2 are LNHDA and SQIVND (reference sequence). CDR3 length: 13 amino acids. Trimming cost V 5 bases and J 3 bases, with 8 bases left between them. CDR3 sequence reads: CASSPQGGNTIYF. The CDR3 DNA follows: TGTGCCAGTAGTCCCCAGGGTGGAAACACCATATATTTT.

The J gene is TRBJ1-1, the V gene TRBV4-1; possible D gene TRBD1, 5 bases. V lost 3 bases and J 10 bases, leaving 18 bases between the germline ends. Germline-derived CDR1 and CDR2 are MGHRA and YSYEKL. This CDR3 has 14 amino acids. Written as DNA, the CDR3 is TGCGCCAGCAGCCAGCTCGGGGCCCGCGTGGGAGCTTTCTTT. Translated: CASSQLGARVGAFF.

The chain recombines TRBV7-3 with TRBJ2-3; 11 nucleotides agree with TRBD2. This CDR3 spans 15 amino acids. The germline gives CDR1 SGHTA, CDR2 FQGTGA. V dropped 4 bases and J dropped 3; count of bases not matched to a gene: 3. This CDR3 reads CASSYLAGGTDTQYF. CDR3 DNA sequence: TGTGCCAGCAGCTATCTAGCGGGGGGAACAGATACGCAGTATTTT.

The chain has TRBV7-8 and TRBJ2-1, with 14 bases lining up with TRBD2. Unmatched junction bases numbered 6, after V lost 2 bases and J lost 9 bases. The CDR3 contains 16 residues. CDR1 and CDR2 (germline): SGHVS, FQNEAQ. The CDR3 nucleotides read TGTGCCAGCAGCTTAACCGGGACTAGCGGGAGTATTGAGCAGTTCTTC. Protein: CASSLTGTSGSIEQFF.

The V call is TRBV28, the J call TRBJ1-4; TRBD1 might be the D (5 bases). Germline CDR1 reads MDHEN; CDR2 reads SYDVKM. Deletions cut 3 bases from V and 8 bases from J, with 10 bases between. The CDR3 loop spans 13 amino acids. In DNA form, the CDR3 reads TGTGCCAGCAGTTTCCAGGGAACGGAAAAACTGTTTTTT. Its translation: CASSFQGTEKLFF.

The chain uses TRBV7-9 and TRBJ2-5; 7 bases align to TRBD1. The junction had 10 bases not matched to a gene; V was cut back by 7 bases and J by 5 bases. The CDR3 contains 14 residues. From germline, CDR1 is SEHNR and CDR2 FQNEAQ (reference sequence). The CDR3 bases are TGTGCCAGCACCCGGGACAGCGCCGGGGAGACCCAGTACTTC. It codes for CASTRDSAGETQYF.

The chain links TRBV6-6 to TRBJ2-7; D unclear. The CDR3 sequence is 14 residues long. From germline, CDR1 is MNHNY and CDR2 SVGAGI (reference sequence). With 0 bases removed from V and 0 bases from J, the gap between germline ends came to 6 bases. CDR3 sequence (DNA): TGTGCCAGCAGTTACTCAATAGGCTCCTACGAGCAGTACTTC. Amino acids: CASSYSIGSYEQYF.

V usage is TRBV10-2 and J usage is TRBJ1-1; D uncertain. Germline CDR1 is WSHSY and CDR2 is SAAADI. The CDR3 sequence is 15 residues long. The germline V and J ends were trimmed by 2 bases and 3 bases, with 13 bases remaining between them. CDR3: CASSEGLGRDTEAFF. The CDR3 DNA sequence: TGCGCCAGCAGTGAGGGATTGGGCCGGGACACTGAAGCTTTCTTT.

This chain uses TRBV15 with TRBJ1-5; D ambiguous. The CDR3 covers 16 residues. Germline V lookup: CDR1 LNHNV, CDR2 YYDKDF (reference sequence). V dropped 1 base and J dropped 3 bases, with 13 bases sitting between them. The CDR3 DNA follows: TGTGCCACCAGCAGAGGAGCGAGATGGGCCAATCAGCCCCAGCATTTT. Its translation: CATSRGARWANQPQHF.

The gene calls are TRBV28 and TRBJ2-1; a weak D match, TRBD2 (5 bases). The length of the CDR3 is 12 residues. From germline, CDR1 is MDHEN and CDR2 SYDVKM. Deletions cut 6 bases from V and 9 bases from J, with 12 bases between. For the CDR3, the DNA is TGTGCCAGCAGCGCCCTAGGAGGTGAGCAGTTCTTC. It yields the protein CASSALGGEQFF.

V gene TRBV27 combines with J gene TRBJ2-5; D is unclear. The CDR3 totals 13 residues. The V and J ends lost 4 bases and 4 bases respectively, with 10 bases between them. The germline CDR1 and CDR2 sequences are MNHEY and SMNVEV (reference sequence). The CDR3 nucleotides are TGTGCCAGCAGTTCCACCTCCCGAGAGACCCAGTACTTC. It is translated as CASSSTSRETQYF.

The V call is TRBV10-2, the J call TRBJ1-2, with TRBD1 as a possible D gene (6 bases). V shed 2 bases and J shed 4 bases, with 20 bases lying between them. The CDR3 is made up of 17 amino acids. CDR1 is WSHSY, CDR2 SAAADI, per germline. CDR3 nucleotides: TGCGCCAGCAGTGAGGTCTTTCTCAGGGGATCGGGCTATGGCTACACCTTC. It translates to CASSEVFLRGSGYGYTF.

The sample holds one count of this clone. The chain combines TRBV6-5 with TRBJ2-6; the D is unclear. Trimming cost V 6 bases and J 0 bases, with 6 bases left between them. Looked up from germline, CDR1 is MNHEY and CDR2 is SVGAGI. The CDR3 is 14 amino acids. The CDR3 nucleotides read TGTGCCAGCAGGATCCACTCTGGGGCCAACGTCCTGACTTTC. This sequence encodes CASRIHSGANVLTF.

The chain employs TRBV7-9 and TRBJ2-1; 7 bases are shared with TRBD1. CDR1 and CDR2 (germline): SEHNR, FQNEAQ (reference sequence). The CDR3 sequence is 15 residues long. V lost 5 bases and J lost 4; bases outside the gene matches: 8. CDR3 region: CASSADRVSYNEQFF. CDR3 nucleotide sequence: TGTGCCAGCAGCGCAGACAGGGTATCATACAATGAGCAGTTCTTC.